The 11 T cell receptor beta chains in this list originate from one sample, sequenced in a study of T cells in Graves' hyperthyroidism and ophthalmopathy. RNA transcripts were the template for amplifying TCR beta CDR3 regions. Using the HTBI primer set, a first-round RT-PCR was run on the TCR CDR3. MiXCR was run by TCRdb on the multiplex PCR reads, yielding one entry per CDR3 protein. The sample has fewer than 700,000 distinct CDR3 sequences, 15% to 20% seen once. Specimen: blood. Receptors originate from a woman in her late teens or twenties with Graves' ophthalmopathy.

This clonotype was seen a few times. The J gene is TRBJ2-7, the V gene TRBV2; perhaps D is TRBD1 or TRBD2 (5 bases each). Between the trimmed V and J ends, which lost 6 bases and 7 bases, there was a span of 19 bases. Germline assignment: CDR1 SNHLY and CDR2 FYNNEI. The CDR3 runs to 14 residues. This CDR3 reads CASSAGTSFREQYF. The CDR3 nucleotides read TGTGCCAGCAGCGCAGGGACCTCCTTTCGGGAGCAGTACTTC. Together with reference TRBV2 and TRBJ2-7, the CDR3 gives the full variable domain: EPEVTQTPSHQVTQMGQEVILRCVPISNHLYFYWYRQILGQKVEFLVSFYNNEISEKSEIFDDQFSVERPDGSNFTLKIRSTKLEDSAMYFCASSAGTSFREQYFGPGTRLTVT.

The rearrangement joins TRBV4-1 to TRBJ2-2; TRBD1 might be the D (5 bases). Trimming removed 3 bases at V and 3 bases at J, with 14 bases between. CDR3 length equals 16 residues. Germline V gene data show CDR1 as MGHRA and CDR2 as YSYEKL. In nucleotides, the CDR3 is TGCGCCAGCAGCCACGACAGCTACGTGGACACCGGGGAGCTGTTTTTT. It yields the protein CASSHDSYVDTGELFF.

This chain connects TRBV5-6 to TRBJ2-2; perhaps TRBD2 as D (5 bases). CDR1 is SGHDT, CDR2 YYEEEE, per germline. V lost 3 bases, J lost 5 bases, and 8 bases lay in between. The CDR3 length is 13 residues. CDR3 region: CASSSTKTGELFF. CDR3 DNA sequence: TGTGCCAGCAGCTCGACTAAAACCGGGGAGCTGTTTTTT. Drawing the rest from reference TRBV5-6 and TRBJ2-2, the complete variable domain is DAGVTQSPTHLIKTRGQQVTLRCSPKSGHDTVSWYQQALGQGPQFIFQYYEEEERQRGNFPDRFSGHQFPNYSSELNVNALLLGDSALYLCASSSTKTGELFFGEGSRLTVL.

The chain is built from TRBV20-1 and TRBJ1-2, with D maybe TRBD1 (6 bases). CDR1 is DFQATT and CDR2 is SNEGSKA in the germline V gene (reference sequence). The CDR3 covers 15 residues. V lost 6 bases and J lost 5, with 22 bases in between. The CDR3 region has the DNA TGCAGTGCCAGGAGATTCAGGGGCGTGAATTATGGCTACACCTTC. This sequence encodes CSARRFRGVNYGYTF.

To note about this clonotype: This may be a read error: a much more frequent sequence differs by one nucleotide. The rearrangement links TRBV10-3 to TRBJ2-1; the match to TRBD1 covers 10 bases. Gene TRBJ2-7 matches the end of the DNA better, so the J call may be wrong. The germline CDR1 and CDR2 sequences are ENHRY and SYGVKD. The CDR3 contains 15 residues. The chain's CDR3 is CAISERDRGMNEQYF. The CDR3 DNA reads as TGTGCCATCAGTGAGAGGGACAGGGGAATGAATGAGCAGTACTTC.

This clonotype was counted only a few times. The chain links TRBV6-1 to TRBJ1-4, with 10 nucleotides matching TRBD1. V was pared by 3 bases and J by 5 bases, with 6 bases of the junction left unmatched. This CDR3 spans 16 amino acids. Looked up from germline, CDR1 is MNHNS and CDR2 is SASEGT. In nucleotides, the CDR3 is TGTGCCAGCAGTGAGGTTTCGGGACAGGGGAATGAAAAACTGTTTTTT. It yields the protein CASSEVSGQGNEKLFF.

This clonotype came up many times. The V and J genes are TRBV29-1 and TRBJ2-7, with 8 bases matching TRBD1. Trimming cost V 4 bases and J 6 bases; bases outside gene matches: 14. There are 15 residues in the CDR3. Germline assignment: CDR1 SQVTM and CDR2 ANQGSEA. In nucleotides, the CDR3 is TGCAGCGTTGTCCCGATTTGGGACAGGACCCGCGAGCAGTACTTC. It is translated as CSVVPIWDRTREQYF.

The sample holds many counts of this clonotype. CDR3 DNA: TGTGCCAGCAGCTTACTGGAACAGGACACCGGGGAGCTGTTTTTT. This gives the protein CASSLLEQDTGELFF. This sequence joins TRBV11-2 and TRBJ2-2, with a tentative D call TRBD1 (5 bases). CDR3 length: 15 residues. CDR1 SGHAT and CDR2 FQNNGV come from the germline V gene. V lost 2 bases to trimming and J lost 3 bases, with 10 bases between them.

The chain links TRBV28 to TRBJ2-5, with 9 nucleotides matching TRBD1. This CDR3 comprises 16 residues. From germline, CDR1 is MDHEN and CDR2 SYDVKM. Trimming cost V 3 bases and J 3 bases; bases outside gene matches: 8. CDR3 bases: TGTGCCAGCAGTTTTAACCGGGACAGGGTAGAAGAGACCCAGTACTTC. Residues: CASSFNRDRVEETQYF. Based on the CDR3 plus reference TRBV28 and TRBJ2-5, the full variable domain is DVKVTQSSRYLVKRTGEKVFLECVQDMDHENMFWYRQDPGLGLRLIYFSYDVKMKEKGDIPEGYSVSREKKERFSLILESASTNQTSMYLCASSFNRDRVEETQYFGPGTRLLVL.

This clonotype has ten or more counts. This sequence joins TRBV10-1 and TRBJ2-7, with 12 nucleotides matching TRBD2. Germline CDR1 and CDR2: WNHNN and SYGVQD (reference sequence). Germline trimming cut 4 bases from V and 3 bases from J; bases unmatched to any gene: 4. This CDR3 has 15 residues. The CDR3 reads CASSGTSGRHYEQYF. The CDR3, as DNA: TGCGCCAGCAGTGGAACTAGCGGGAGGCACTACGAGCAGTACTTC.

This clonotype showed up just a few times. V gene TRBV5-6 combines with J gene TRBJ1-2; D is possibly TRBD1 (6 bases). Trimming shortened V by 6 bases and J by 3 bases, and 15 bases separated the two germline ends. Germline V gene lookup returns CDR1 SGHDT and CDR2 YYEEEE. The CDR3 is 14 residues long. The CDR3 DNA sequence: TGTGCCAGCACCATAGGGGGGTTTGACTATGGCTACACCTTC. As protein: CASTIGGFDYGYTF.